Following are 10 T cell receptor beta chains from one sample sequenced in a study of blood T cell repertoires in COVID-19. Sequencing used immunoSEQ multiplex PCR; TCRdb keeps in-frame clones, though not all of them. The table records some 260,000 clones, roughly 85% of them present only once. Sequencing was carried out using peripheral blood. The source of these receptors is a woman between 18 and 29 years old with acute or convalescent COVID-19.

The chain links TRBV30 to TRBJ2-7; the D gene is possibly TRBD1 (6 bases). Trimming removed 0 bases from V and 6 bases from J, with 18 bases in between. Per germline, CDR1 GTSNPN and CDR2 SVGIG (reference sequence). CDR3 size: 15 residues. Here the CDR3 DNA reads TGTGCCTGGAGTGTCCCTCAGCATACAGGGCGCGAGCAGTACTTC. Residues: CAWSVPQHTGREQYF.

The V call is TRBV27, the J call TRBJ2-2; a weak D match, TRBD2 (7 bases). The CDR3 totals 14 residues. Per germline, CDR1 MNHEY and CDR2 SMNVEV (reference sequence). V lost 7 bases to trimming and J lost 4 bases, with 13 bases between them. The CDR3 reads CASKGGAGTGELFF. The CDR3 DNA reads as TGTGCCAGCAAGGGGGGGGCTGGCACCGGGGAGCTGTTTTTT.

This clone has more than one count but fewer than ten. The chain is built from TRBV4-2 and TRBJ2-1, with D possibly TRBD1 on 6 matching bases. This CDR3 is built from 15 residues. Trimming removed 0 bases at V and 3 bases at J, with 9 bases between. Looked up from germline, CDR1 is LGHNA and CDR2 is YNFKEQ. CDR3 amino acids: CASSQDQDSYNEQFF. CDR3 sequence (DNA): TGTGCCAGCAGCCAAGACCAGGACAGCTACAATGAGCAGTTCTTC.

The chain carries TRBV28 and TRBJ1-2; unclear D gene. The CDR3 is 17 amino acids. The V end lost 6 bases, the J end lost 4 bases, and 24 bases lay between the germline ends. Germline V gene sequence: CDR1 MDHEN, CDR2 SYDVKM. The CDR3 coding sequence is TGTGCCAGCAGCTCCTCAAAGACATTCCCGTCCCCCTATGGCTACACCTTC. Protein: CASSSSKTFPSPYGYTF.

This rearrangement joins TRBV6-2 or TRBV6-3 to TRBJ1-6; D remains unclear. Trimming removed 6 bases at V and 10 bases at J, with 16 bases between. This CDR3 is built from 14 residues. The germline gives CDR1 MNHEY, CDR2 SVGEGT. DNA of the CDR3: TGTGCCAGCAGCCGCCCGAGGAGGGAATCACCCCTCCACTTT. Translating gives CASSRPRRESPLHF.

There are a few counts of this clone. For the CDR3, the DNA is TGTGCCATCAGAAGCGACAGGGACGAAAAACTGTTTTTT. Translated: CAIRSDRDEKLFF. The chain couples TRBV10-3 to TRBJ1-4; TRBD1 aligns across 7 bases. The CDR3 loop spans 13 amino acids. The ends lost 6 bases at V and 8 bases at J; junction bases unmatched: 6. Germline-derived CDR1 and CDR2 are ENHRY and SYGVKD.

The rearrangement joins TRBV28 to TRBJ1-3, with D perhaps TRBD1 (5 bases). This CDR3 is 13 amino acids long. V gave up 5 bases and J gave up 2 bases, with 7 bases separating them. Per germline, CDR1 MDHEN and CDR2 SYDVKM. CDR3 DNA: TGTGCCAGCAGTGACAGCGCTGGAAACACCATATATTTT. Its protein is CASSDSAGNTIYF.

V and J are TRBV15 and TRBJ2-2, with a weak D call TRBD1 (6 bases). Germline V gene data show CDR1 as LNHNV and CDR2 as YYDKDF (reference sequence). The V and J ends lost 6 bases and 4 bases respectively, with 24 bases between them. The CDR3 extends over 18 amino acids. The CDR3 sequence: CATRPGASQSSITGELFF. For the CDR3, the DNA is TGTGCCACCAGGCCAGGGGCTTCTCAGTCGTCCATCACCGGGGAGCTGTTTTTT.

The chain recombines TRBV24-1 with TRBJ1-2; the match to TRBD1 covers 8 bases. The CDR3 totals 13 residues. Trimming took 6 bases from V and 4 from J; bases not matched to a gene: 3. The germline CDR1 and CDR2 sequences are KGHDR and SFDVKD. This CDR3 reads CATSQGAGYGYTF. The CDR3 bases are TGTGCCACCAGTCAGGGGGCTGGCTATGGCTACACCTTC.

The chain uses TRBV7-9 and TRBJ2-7; the D gene is possibly TRBD1 (6 bases). Per germline, CDR1 SEHNR and CDR2 FQNEAQ (reference sequence). Trimming removed 8 bases from V and 4 bases from J, with 12 bases in between. This CDR3 has 12 residues. The CDR3 sequence: CASGRGAYEQYF. CDR3 nucleotide sequence: TGTGCCAGCGGCAGGGGAGCTTACGAGCAGTACTTC.